The text below deals with one T cell receptor (beta chain). This sample is part of a study of blood T cell repertoires in COVID-19. At the level of the study: Spain, Italy and the United States supplied samples that represented acute and convalescent COVID-19.

Methods used by the authors: Reference gene primer amplification in the assay estimated nucleated cell counts. Generated by immunoSEQ multiplex PCR, the TCRdb table keeps only in-frame clones and is missing some. The DNA gave D and trimming, while V, J and clone size come from that table. Of about 160,000 clones listed, about 85% are singletons. The length of the CDR3 is 14 residues. The J segment lost 5 bases and the V segment lost 4 bases, leaving 5 bases of the junction unmatched. In germline, CDR1 is SGHAT, CDR2 FQNNGV. The sequence was obtained from an older man who had recovered from COVID-19. What was sequenced was peripheral blood. The J gene is TRBJ1-1, the V gene TRBV11-2; 9 positions agree with TRBD1. CDR3 region: CASSSDRGWTEAFF. CDR3 sequence (DNA): TGTGCCAGCAGCTCAGACAGGGGGTGGACTGAAGCTTTCTTT.